Listed below are T cell receptor beta chains from one sample, sequenced in a study of blood T cell repertoires in COVID-19. Clones were read by immunoSEQ multiplex PCR, and TCRdb kept only the in-frame ones, dropping some. The repertoire holds 130,000 to 150,000 clones, with 75% to 85% as singletons. The sample taken for sequencing was peripheral blood. These receptors were obtained from a human donor with acute or convalescent COVID-19. The donor label of this sample is uncertain. CDR3s include the opening cysteine and the closing phenylalanine or tryptophan. Each record gives: J gene, D gene, V gene, CDR3 protein. The D gene is left open where the match is weak.

j_gene: TRBJ1-1; d_gene: .; v_gene: TRBV12-3/TRBV12-4; CDR3aa: CASSKGGTEAFF
j_gene: TRBJ1-2; d_gene: TRBD1; v_gene: TRBV9; CDR3aa: CASSPWDRGINYGYTF
j_gene: TRBJ1-1; d_gene: TRBD1; v_gene: TRBV10-1; CDR3aa: CASSLNTGANTEAFF
j_gene: TRBJ2-7; d_gene: .; v_gene: TRBV6-5; CDR3aa: CATSDSYEQYF
j_gene: TRBJ1-1; d_gene: TRBD1; v_gene: TRBV2; CDR3aa: CASSPGTGLGEAFF
j_gene: TRBJ1-1; d_gene: .; v_gene: TRBV13; CDR3aa: CASIFSLNTEAFF
j_gene: TRBJ2-6; d_gene: TRBD1; v_gene: TRBV5-1; CDR3aa: CASSLTGQGFSGANVLTF
j_gene: TRBJ2-2; d_gene: .; v_gene: TRBV24-1; CDR3aa: CATSDTYTGELFF
j_gene: TRBJ2-6; d_gene: TRBD1; v_gene: TRBV19; CDR3aa: CASTDRGFSGANVLTF
j_gene: TRBJ1-2; d_gene: .; v_gene: TRBV5-4; CDR3aa: CASSRGQLNYGYTF
j_gene: TRBJ2-2; d_gene: .; v_gene: TRBV18; CDR3aa: CASSPGGSPGELFF
j_gene: TRBJ1-1; d_gene: .; v_gene: TRBV3-1/TRBV3-2; CDR3aa: CASSRGYTEAFF
j_gene: TRBJ2-1; d_gene: TRBD2; v_gene: TRBV6-2/TRBV6-3; CDR3aa: CASSYSITSGTYNEQFF
j_gene: TRBJ1-6; d_gene: TRBD1; v_gene: TRBV7-8; CDR3aa: CASSSRTGVSPLHF
j_gene: TRBJ1-6; d_gene: .; v_gene: TRBV6-1; CDR3aa: CASSEAPYRDNSPLHF